A selection of T cell receptor beta chains follows, all from one sample in a study of post-analysis software for immune sequencing data. TCRdb redid the calling of the PCR reads with MiXCR, one entry per CDR3 protein. The sample records fewer than 550,000 distinct CDR3 sequences, less than 40% being singletons. Sequenced material: blood. The receptors derive from a girl aged 2 to 17 with multiple sclerosis. Both conserved end residues are part of each CDR3. Fields, in order: D gene, clone size, V gene, J gene, CDR3 DNA, CDR3 protein. A D gene is named only where the DNA matches it firmly. Clone size appears in some rows only: once, few, many, or a class for an expanded clone.

NA,NA,TRBV3-1,TRBJ2-2,TGTGCCAGCAGCCAACATATCGGGGAGCTGTTTTTT,CASSQHIGELFF
TRBD1,few,TRBV7-9,TRBJ2-1,TGTGCCAGCAGCTCTATGGGACAGGCTTACAATGAGCAGTTCTTC,CASSSMGQAYNEQFF
TRBD1,NA,TRBV5-6,TRBJ1-2,TGTGCCAGCAGCTTTGACAGGGGAAACGCTAACTATGGCTACACCTTC,CASSFDRGNANYGYTF
NA,NA,TRBV27,TRBJ2-5,TGTGCCAGCAGACAAGTAGGCCCGCAAGAGACCCAGTACTTC,CASRQVGPQETQYF
NA,NA,TRBV5-6,TRBJ1-6,TGTGCCAGCGGTCAGGGGCGGAATTCACCCCTCCACTTT,CASGQGRNSPLHF
NA,many,TRBV7-2,TRBJ2-4,TGTGCCAGCAGCCGCGCGGGATTGAGCAAAAACATTCAGTACTTC,CASSRAGLSKNIQYF
NA,NA,TRBV9,TRBJ2-3,TGTGCCAGCAACGTAGGAGCAGATACGCAGTATTTT,CASNVGADTQYF
NA,NA,TRBV5-1,TRBJ2-3,TGCGCCAGCAGCTTGTCACAGGGTCGCACAGATACGCAGTATTTT,CASSLSQGRTDTQYF
NA,NA,TRBV12-3/TRBV12-4,TRBJ1-5,TGTGCCAGCACGGGGGGAGGTCAGCCCCAGCATTTT,CASTGGGQPQHF
NA,NA,TRBV21-1,TRBJ1-2,TGTGCCAGCAGCAATGACAGGGACATCTATGGCTACACCTTC,CASSNDRDIYGYTF
NA,NA,TRBV18,TRBJ2-5,TGTGCCAGCTCACCAATGGGGACCCAGTACTTC,CASSPMGTQYF
TRBD2,NA,TRBV10-3,TRBJ2-5,TGTGCCATCAGAGGTCGGGAGGGATCGGAGACCCAGTACTTC,CAIRGREGSETQYF
TRBD2,few,TRBV3-1,TRBJ2-1,TGTGCCAGCAGGGCTAGCGGGGGGCCGTACAATGAGCAGTTCTTC,CASRASGGPYNEQFF
NA,few,TRBV2,TRBJ2-7,TGTGCCAGCAGTGAGGGGGTTCGGCAGGGCGTCCCCTACGAGCAGTACTTC,CASSEGVRQGVPYEQYF
NA,NA,TRBV20-1,TRBJ2-3,TGCAGTCCTCCCGTGGGAGGTCTAGCAGATACGCAGTATTTT,CSPPVGGLADTQYF
TRBD1,NA,TRBV14,TRBJ2-1,TGTGCCAGCAGCCAAGGAGGACAGGGGCCCTTCTACAATGAGCAGTTCTTC,CASSQGGQGPFYNEQFF
TRBD1,NA,TRBV25-1,TRBJ2-1,TGTGCCAGCAGTGAATCCGGGGCAGGGGGACGCAATGAGCAGTTCTTC,CASSESGAGGRNEQFF
NA,NA,TRBV10-1,TRBJ2-1,TGCGCCAGCAGTGAGTCAGGGGGAGGGGAGCAGTTCTTC,CASSESGGGEQFF
NA,NA,TRBV11-3,TRBJ2-5,TGTGCCAGCAGTGGCCCCCCCTGGGAGCAGTACTTC,CASSGPPWEQYF
NA,NA,TRBV6-1,TRBJ2-7,TGTGCCAGCAGTGAGAATGGCGAGTACTACGAGCAGTACTTC,CASSENGEYYEQYF
NA,NA,TRBV5-1,TRBJ2-3,TGCGCCAGCAGAGATCCGGTTACAGATACGCAGTATTTT,CASRDPVTDTQYF
TRBD1,NA,TRBV5-1,TRBJ1-5,TGCGCCAGCAGCCTGGGGACAGGGGGCTTCAGTCAGCCCCAGCATTTT,CASSLGTGGFSQPQHF
NA,NA,TRBV6-2/TRBV6-3,TRBJ2-7,TGTGCCAGCAGTTACTCCCGAGGGTACTCCTACGAGCAGTACTTC,CASSYSRGYSYEQYF
TRBD1,NA,TRBV12-3/TRBV12-4,TRBJ2-3,TGTGCCAGCAGTCCACCGGAGGGACAGGGTCCAGATACGCAGTATTTT,CASSPPEGQGPDTQYF
NA,few,TRBV20-1,TRBJ2-1,TGCAGTGCTCCCTCCGGCCTAGCCTACAATGAGCAGTTCTTC,CSAPSGLAYNEQFF
NA,many,TRBV29-1,TRBJ1-2,TGCAGCGTGTCCGGGGGCAGGGAAGGACATGGCTACACCTTC,CSVSGGREGHGYTF
TRBD1,few,TRBV29-1,TRBJ2-7,TGCAGCGTCGCTTACAGGGGGCTGACGAGGGAGCAGTACTTC,CSVAYRGLTREQYF
NA,NA,TRBV10-3,TRBJ1-5,TGTGCCATCAGTGCTTCGCGGGAGTTCAGCAATCAGCCCCAGCATTTT,CAISASREFSNQPQHF